The 23 T cell receptor beta chains in this list originate from one sample, sequenced in a study of shared clonotypes between healthy human individuals. TCRdb's table, derived via immunoSEQ multiplex PCR, lists solely in-frame clones and lacks some. Of more than 2 million clones in the sample, 90% to 96% were seen once. The sequenced material came from naive CD4+ T cells sorted from blood. Sample subset: CD45RA+ positively selected. The source of these receptors is a man younger than 35 in good health.

This sequence joins TRBV13 and TRBJ1-2; 9 nucleotides align to TRBD1. Trimming took 5 bases from V and 7 from J; bases not matched to a gene: 5. From germline, CDR1 is PRHDT and CDR2 FYEKMQ (reference sequence). The CDR3 loop spans 13 amino acids. The CDR3 is CASSRDRAFGYTF. CDR3 in DNA: TGTGCCAGCAGCCGGGACAGGGCATTTGGCTACACCTTC.

V gene TRBV5-8 combines with J gene TRBJ1-1, with 8 bases lining up with TRBD1. Germline CDR1 reads SGHTS; CDR2 reads YDEGEE. This CDR3 has 15 residues. The trim removed 5 bases at V and 4 bases at J, leaving 10 bases unmatched. The CDR3 reads CASSPGTGIATEAFF. Written as DNA, the CDR3 is TGTGCCAGCAGTCCCGGGACAGGCATCGCCACTGAAGCTTTCTTT.

J is TRBJ1-6 and V is TRBV6-1, with D possibly TRBD1 on 5 matching bases. This CDR3 is 14 amino acids long. Germline loops: CDR1 MNHNS, CDR2 SASEGT. V lost 6 bases to trimming and J lost 5 bases, with 11 bases between them. The CDR3 bases are TGTGCCAGCAGGAGGGGCAGAGATAATTCACCCCTCCACTTT. Encoded protein: CASRRGRDNSPLHF.

V and J are TRBV7-2 and TRBJ1-3, with D perhaps matching TRBD1 (6 bases). V shed 3 bases and J shed 6 bases, with 9 bases lying between them. Germline values: CDR1 SGHTA, CDR2 FQGNSA. The CDR3 covers 13 residues. CDR3 nucleotides: TGTGCCAGCAGCTTTCAGGGGTCAAACACCATATATTTT. This codes for CASSFQGSNTIYF.

A single count supports this clone. In nucleotides, the CDR3 is TGCGCCAGCAGCTTGGTAGGCCACACTGAAGCTTTCTTT. This gives the protein CASSLVGHTEAFF. The chain is built from TRBV5-1 and TRBJ1-1; D not certain. From germline, CDR1 is SGHRS and CDR2 YFSETQ. The CDR3 runs to 13 residues. V was cut by 0 bases and J by 3 bases, with 6 bases left in between. Looking up the rest from reference TRBV5-1 and TRBJ1-1 gives the full variable domain: KAGVTQTPRYLIKTRGQQVTLSCSPISGHRSVSWYQQTPGQGLQFLFEYFSETQRNKGNFPGRFSGRQFSNSRSEMNVSTLELGDSALYLCASSLVGHTEAFFGQGTRLTVV.

The rearrangement links TRBV9 to TRBJ2-2, with 7 bases matching TRBD2. The CDR3 runs to 14 residues. Germline lookup yields CDR1 SGDLS and CDR2 YYNGEE. After removal of 4 bases from V and 6 bases from J, the junction contained 6 bases not matched to a gene. The CDR3 loop is CASSPPTSAGELFF. In DNA form, the CDR3 reads TGTGCCAGCAGCCCTCCCACTAGCGCCGGGGAGCTGTTTTTT.

The J gene is TRBJ2-1, the V gene TRBV10-1; weak D call: TRBD2 (5 bases). V was pared by 8 bases and J by 12 bases, with 20 bases between. CDR3 length equals 13 residues. CDR1 is WNHNN, CDR2 SYGVQD, per germline (reference sequence). This CDR3 reads CASCRTEREGQFF. The CDR3 DNA reads as TGCGCCAGCTGTAGGACTGAAAGAGAGGGGCAGTTCTTC.

The genes are TRBV7-2 and TRBJ2-7; tentatively, D is TRBD1 (6 bases). The germline CDR1 and CDR2 sequences are SGHTA and FQGNSA. This CDR3 is 14 amino acids long. The V end was cut by 3 bases, the J end by 7 bases, with 16 bases between. This CDR3 is CASSFDRGRGEQYF. The CDR3 DNA follows: TGTGCCAGCAGCTTTGATAGGGGGAGAGGGGAGCAGTACTTC.

This chain connects TRBV2 to TRBJ1-1; D gene uncertain. Trimming took off 7 bases at V and 1 base at J, with 10 bases between the two ends. The CDR3 totals 13 residues. The germline gives CDR1 SNHLY, CDR2 FYNNEI. CDR3 residues: CASTAERNTEAFF. The CDR3 DNA reads as TGTGCCAGCACGGCGGAAAGGAACACTGAAGCTTTCTTT. The entire variable domain, with the rest obtained from reference TRBV2 and TRBJ1-1, is as follows: EPEVTQTPSHQVTQMGQEVILRCVPISNHLYFYWYRQILGQKVEFLVSFYNNEISEKSEIFDDQFSVERPDGSNFTLKIRSTKLEDSAMYFCASTAERNTEAFFGQGTRLTVV.

The chain carries TRBV6-5 and TRBJ2-2, with 9 bases fitting TRBD1. Trimming at V came to 6 bases and at J to 4 bases, leaving 6 bases not matched to a gene. Germline CDR1 is MNHEY and CDR2 is SVGAGI. This CDR3 has 15 residues. For the CDR3, the DNA is TGTGCCAGCAGCCTGACAGGGGGAGTCACCGGGGAGCTGTTTTTT. This codes for CASSLTGGVTGELFF.

Comment on this clone: Other DNA sequences from this sample encode an identical CDR3 as well. The chain recombines TRBV6-5 with TRBJ2-6; the D is unclear. Germline CDR1 reads MNHEY; CDR2 reads SVGAGI. V was trimmed by 6 bases and J by 1 base, leaving 7 bases between them. CDR3 length: 14 amino acids. The CDR3 DNA sequence: TGTGCCAGCAGGAAAGATTCTGGGGCCAACGTCCTGACTTTC. Its protein product is CASRKDSGANVLTF.

The chain uses TRBV28 and TRBJ1-6; tentatively, D is TRBD1 (5 bases). CDR3 length: 19 amino acids. CDR1 is MDHEN, CDR2 SYDVKM, per germline. V shed 2 bases and J shed 0 bases, with 17 bases lying between them. CDR3 region: CASSLRGGTTRSYNSPLHF. Here the CDR3 DNA reads TGTGCCAGCAGTTTACGCGGGGGTACCACTCGCTCCTATAATTCACCCCTCCACTTT.

A note on this clone: This specimen includes other DNA sequences encoding the same CDR3. The chain couples TRBV27 to TRBJ1-6, with a tentative D call TRBD1 (5 bases). This CDR3 region has 14 residues. Germline V CDR1 and CDR2: MNHEY, SMNVEV (reference sequence). The V and J ends lost 2 bases and 6 bases respectively, with 8 bases between them. CDR3 in DNA: TGTGCCAGCAGTTTAGGGGGGATTAATTCACCCCTCCACTTT. Translation gives CASSLGGINSPLHF.

Turning to this clone: The sample contains more than one DNA sequence encoding this CDR3. This rearrangement joins TRBV19 to TRBJ1-4; no definite D call. There are 14 residues in the CDR3. Germline values: CDR1 LNHDA, CDR2 SQIVND (reference sequence). Trimming stripped 3 bases from V and 0 bases from J, with 5 bases between. In DNA, the CDR3 is TGTGCCAGTAGTATTGCCGCAACTAATGAAAAACTGTTTTTT. This gives the protein CASSIAATNEKLFF.

CDR3 DNA sequence: TGTGCCAGCAGCTACCAGACCGGCTACGAGCAGTACTTC. This codes for CASSYQTGYEQYF. This sequence joins TRBV7-2 and TRBJ2-7; no clear D gene. This CDR3 is built from 13 residues. Germline CDR1 and CDR2: SGHTA and FQGNSA. Trimming left V 4 bases short and J 3 bases short, with 10 bases between.

The chain has TRBV25-1 and TRBJ2-7, with 8 bases matching TRBD2. This CDR3 is 13 amino acids long. V shed 8 bases, J shed 2 bases, and the junction held 5 bases outside the gene matches. The germline gives CDR1 MGHDK, CDR2 SYGVNS. This chain's CDR3 is CASCSGTTYEQYF. DNA for the CDR3: TGTGCCAGCTGTAGCGGGACCACCTACGAGCAGTACTTC.

This clone has only one observation. This sample also contains other DNA sequences that code for the same CDR3. The genes are TRBV11-2 and TRBJ1-2; D remains unclear. The CDR3 covers 12 residues. V was clipped by 3 bases and J by 2 bases, with 4 bases between them. CDR1 is SGHAT and CDR2 is FQNNGV in the germline V gene. The CDR3 DNA reads as TGTGCCAGCAGCTTTCGCAACTATGGCTACACCTTC. Amino acids: CASSFRNYGYTF.

This chain connects TRBV27 to TRBJ1-6, with D tentatively TRBD1 (6 bases). Looked up from germline, CDR1 is MNHEY and CDR2 is SMNVEV (reference sequence). The CDR3 consists of 15 residues. V was clipped by 5 bases and J by 8 bases, with 16 bases between them. CDR3 bases: TGTGCCAGCAGTCTCCCCCCAGGGGTGGATTCACCCCTCCACTTT. It encodes CASSLPPGVDSPLHF.

V usage is TRBV5-1 and J usage is TRBJ2-5; D is perhaps TRBD1 or TRBD2 (5 bases each). The CDR3 totals 16 residues. Germline V gene data show CDR1 as SGHRS and CDR2 as YFSETQ. Trimming took 2 bases from V and 2 from J, leaving 16 bases between them. The CDR3 bases are TGCGCCAGCAGCTTCCACGGGGTGGGGGTACAAGAGACCCAGTACTTC. This sequence encodes CASSFHGVGVQETQYF. The full variable domain, in which reference TRBV5-1 and TRBJ2-5 provide the parts outside the CDR3, is KAGVTQTPRYLIKTRGQQVTLSCSPISGHRSVSWYQQTPGQGLQFLFEYFSETQRNKGNFPGRFSGRQFSNSRSEMNVSTLELGDSALYLCASSFHGVGVQETQYFGPGTRLLVL.

The chain links TRBV5-4 to TRBJ1-2; TRBD1 is a possible D gene (5 bases). This CDR3 is built from 13 residues. CDR1 is SGHNT and CDR2 is YYREEE in the germline V gene (reference sequence). Trimming removed 1 base at V and 5 bases at J, with 9 bases between. This CDR3 is CASSLTGAYGYTF. The CDR3 coding sequence is TGTGCCAGCAGCTTGACAGGAGCATATGGCTACACCTTC.

The J gene is TRBJ2-5, the V gene TRBV7-2; perhaps D is TRBD1 or TRBD2 (5 bases each). Germline V gives CDR1 SGHTA, CDR2 FQGNSA. Trimming cost V 5 bases and J 1 base, with 11 bases left between them. The CDR3 has 14 residues. The CDR3 sequence: CASSSLGTQETQYF. CDR3 sequence (DNA): TGTGCCAGCAGCAGCCTGGGGACCCAAGAGACCCAGTACTTC. Using reference TRBV7-2 and TRBJ2-5 for the parts outside the CDR3, the full variable domain is GAGVSQSPSNKVTEKGKDVELRCDPISGHTALYWYRQSLGQGLEFLIYFQGNSAPDKSGLPSDRFSAERTGGSVSTLTIQRTQQEDSAVYLCASSSLGTQETQYFGPGTRLLVL.

The V call is TRBV15, the J call TRBJ2-2; 7 bases are a match to TRBD2. CDR1 LNHNV and CDR2 YYDKDF come from the germline V gene (reference sequence). V lost 2 bases to trimming and J lost 4 bases; unmatched junction nucleotides: 22. This CDR3 has 21 amino acids. The chain's CDR3 is CATSRLLGGTKQRRATGELFF. The CDR3 nucleotides read TGTGCCACCAGCAGATTACTGGGGGGGACCAAACAGCGCAGGGCCACCGGGGAGCTGTTTTTT.

V is TRBV4-1 and J is TRBJ1-4; D unresolved. V was shortened by 1 base and J by 3 bases, with 9 bases between the two germline ends. This CDR3 is built from 15 residues. The germline V gene encodes CDR1 MGHRA and CDR2 YSYEKL. CDR3 sequence (DNA): TGCGCCAGCAGCCAAGTAGGGTCAGCTAATGAAAAACTGTTTTTT. Translating it yields CASSQVGSANEKLFF.